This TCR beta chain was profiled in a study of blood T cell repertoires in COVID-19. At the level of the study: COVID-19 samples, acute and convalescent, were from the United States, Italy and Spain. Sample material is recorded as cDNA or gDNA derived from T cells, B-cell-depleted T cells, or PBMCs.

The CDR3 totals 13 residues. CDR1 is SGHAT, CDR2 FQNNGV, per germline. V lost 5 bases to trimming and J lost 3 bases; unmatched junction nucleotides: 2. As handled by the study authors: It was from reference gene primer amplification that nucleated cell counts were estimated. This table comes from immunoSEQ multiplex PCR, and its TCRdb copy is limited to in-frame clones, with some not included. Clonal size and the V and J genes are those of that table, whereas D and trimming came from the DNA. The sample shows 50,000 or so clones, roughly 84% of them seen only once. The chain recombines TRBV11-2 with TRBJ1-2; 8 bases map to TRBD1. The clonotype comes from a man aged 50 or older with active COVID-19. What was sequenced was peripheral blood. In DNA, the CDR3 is TGTGCCAGCAGCCCGACAGGGGACTATGGCTACACCTTC. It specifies CASSPTGDYGYTF. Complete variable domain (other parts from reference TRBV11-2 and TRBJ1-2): EAGVAQSPRYKIIEKRQSVAFWCNPISGHATLYWYQQILGQGPKLLIQFQNNGVVDDSQLPKDRFSAERLKGVDSTLKIQPAKLEDSAVYLCASSPTGDYGYTFGSGTRLTVV.